Here is one TCR beta chain with its context. Antigen unknown. The sample is drawn from a study of T cell responses to AZD1222 COVID-19 vaccine. The study's findings and limits: Per reports, nearly half of all spike-specific TCRs target regions that are unmutated in variants. Only a handful of AZD1222 recipients, several in all, had baseline seropositivity.

The CDR3 length is 16 residues. The V gene lost 0 bases and the J gene lost 0 bases, with 9 bases spanning the gap. Germline CDR1 reads GTSNPN; CDR2 reads SVGIG (reference sequence). Sequencing was performed with immunoSEQ multiplex PCR; in TCRdb, only in-frame clones are kept and a portion is missing. Of some 150,000 clones in the sample, 65% to 90% were seen once. The chain recombines TRBV30 with TRBJ1-6; D remains ambiguous. The material was peripheral blood, obtained 28 days after the second dose of the MenACWY control vaccine. The sequence derives from an adult who received the MenACWY meningococcal vaccine as a control. In nucleotides, the CDR3 is TGTGCCTGGAGTGTACAGACCCGCTCCTATAATTCACCCCTCCACTTT. This encodes CAWSVQTRSYNSPLHF. Supplemented by reference TRBV30 and TRBJ1-6, the full variable domain reads SQTIHQWPATLVQPVGSPLSLECTVEGTSNPNLYWYRQAAGRGLQLLFYSVGIGQISSEVPQNLSASRPQDRQFILSSKKLLLSDSGFYLCAWSVQTRSYNSPLHFGNGTRLTVT.